These T cell receptor beta chains were read from a single sample in a study of blood T cell repertoires in COVID-19. Clones were read by immunoSEQ multiplex PCR, and TCRdb kept only the in-frame ones, dropping some. The data hold 180,000 or so clones, with about 78% observed a single time. Sequencing was carried out using peripheral blood. The receptor set was obtained from a woman aged 50 to 65 with active or convalescent COVID-19. Both conserved end residues are part of each CDR3. The order of the fields is V gene, D gene, clone size, CDR3 protein. A D gene is named only where the DNA matches it firmly. Where a row states a size, it is once, few, many or the class of an expanded clone; other rows omit it.

TRBV4-3 | . | . | CASSQDPPGTYSGNTIYF
TRBV19 | . | . | CASSLQGLDTEAFF
TRBV7-8 | TRBD1 | . | CASTAGTGPTYEQYF
TRBV3-1/TRBV3-2 | . | . | CASSQDPSGGVIQYF
TRBV9 | TRBD1 | . | CASSVRQGAYEQYF
TRBV12-5 | TRBD1 | . | CASGPGQEHTEAFF
TRBV9 | TRBD2 | . | CASSQGTSGDEQFF
TRBV5-6 | TRBD2 | . | CASSLWTSGVYNEQFF
TRBV28 | . | . | CASSQGGYGYTF
TRBV6-1 | . | . | CASSEFERPGNTIYF
TRBV21-1 | . | . | CASSKRGQVLARETQYF
TRBV19 | . | . | CASSIQFSGANVLTF
TRBV18 | . | . | CASSDSAGNTIYF
TRBV29-1 | . | few | CSVRTAGNTIYF
TRBV7-2 | TRBD2 | . | CASSLLAGDYEQYF
TRBV4-2 | . | . | CASSQASTGELFF
TRBV14 | TRBD2 | . | CASSHYIALAGFQETQYF
TRBV7-2 | . | . | CASSLSGNTIYF
TRBV7-2 | TRBD2 | . | CASSLGPGLAGDGETQYF
TRBV9 | . | . | CASSGTANSPLHF
TRBV6-1 | . | once | CASSENRGNEQYF
TRBV3-1/TRBV3-2 | . | . | CASSQDYVGGVYNTEAFF
TRBV19 | TRBD1 | . | CASSGRQGLQVGLFF
TRBV5-6 | TRBD2 | . | CASSYTSGGIGELFF
TRBV6-4 | TRBD1 | . | CASSDAGQGSGELFF
TRBV7-9 | . | few | CASATGNSNQPQHF
TRBV27 | TRBD1 | . | CASSLVGQRTEAFF
TRBV19 | . | . | CASSIQGRGNQPQHF
TRBV11-1 | TRBD1 | . | CASSRDRAPNTEAFF
TRBV7-6 | TRBD1 | . | CASSLATRDRAPISGNTIYF
TRBV6-5 | TRBD1 | . | CASTTTGGTGYTF
TRBV19 | . | . | CASSLLETPLGTEAFF
TRBV6-5 | . | once | CASAIGANYGYTF
TRBV7-8 | . | . | CASSFQGLLYGYTF
TRBV5-1 | . | few | CASSLESVSSYEQYF
TRBV6-2/TRBV6-3 | . | . | CASSTTDRRWKAGELFF
TRBV19 | TRBD1 | few | CASSGHRGRWNYGYTF
TRBV5-1 | TRBD1 | . | CASSLQGPPYEQYF